The clone carrying this TCR beta chain was observed a few times. As yet, its antigen is unknown. Germline values: CDR1 MGHRA, CDR2 YSYEKL. With 6 bases clipped from V and 4 bases from J, the junction kept 7 bases outside the gene matches. The CDR3 spans 15 residues. This sample stems from a study of T cells in Graves' hyperthyroidism and ophthalmopathy. Clinical symptoms, serum thyroxine and TRAb, thyroid ultrasound and orbital computed tomography together formed the diagnostic basis. Researchers amplified the TCR beta CDR3 regions from RNA transcripts. HTBI primers were the set used in a first-round RT-PCR of the TCR CDR3. TCRdb re-derived calls from the multiplex PCR reads in MiXCR, one entry per CDR3 protein. The sample shows around 600,000 distinct CDR3 sequences, roughly 15% of them seen only once. Regarding the study as a whole: Most clonotypes expanded in the thyroid (above 0.001) were also present in blood.

Sequencing was carried out using blood. The source of this sequence is a woman aged 50 to 60 with Graves' ophthalmopathy. This rearrangement joins TRBV4-1 to TRBJ2-7, with 12 nucleotides matching TRBD2. For the CDR3, the DNA is TGCGCCAGCAGACTGACTAGCGGGAGACGATACGAGCAGTACTTC. This codes for CASRLTSGRRYEQYF.